This T cell receptor (beta chain) was documented in a study of response to subunit inactivated influenza vaccine. Study conclusions and caveats: The authors suggested that few new T cells are recruited per seasonal influenza vaccination.

The ends lost 5 bases at V and 4 bases at J; junction bases unmatched: 9. The germline gives CDR1 MDHEN, CDR2 SYDVKM. The CDR3 sequence is 15 residues long. This clonotype is termed medium-sized. Its antigen is currently unknown. Each CDR3 protein gets one entry after TCRdb re-called the RT-PCR reads with MiXCR. The sample shows over 150,000 distinct CDR3 sequences, over 8.5% of them seen only once. This receptor was obtained from a man aged 50 to 69 who received an inactivated influenza vaccine. The chain has TRBV28 and TRBJ2-7, with TRBD1 matching over 9 bases. The sequences come from CD8+ T cells sorted from PBMCs, collected around 25 months after vaccination. CDR3 protein: CASSHTGGTHYEQYF. The CDR3 nucleotides read TGTGCCAGCAGTCATACAGGGGGCACTCATTACGAGCAGTACTTC.